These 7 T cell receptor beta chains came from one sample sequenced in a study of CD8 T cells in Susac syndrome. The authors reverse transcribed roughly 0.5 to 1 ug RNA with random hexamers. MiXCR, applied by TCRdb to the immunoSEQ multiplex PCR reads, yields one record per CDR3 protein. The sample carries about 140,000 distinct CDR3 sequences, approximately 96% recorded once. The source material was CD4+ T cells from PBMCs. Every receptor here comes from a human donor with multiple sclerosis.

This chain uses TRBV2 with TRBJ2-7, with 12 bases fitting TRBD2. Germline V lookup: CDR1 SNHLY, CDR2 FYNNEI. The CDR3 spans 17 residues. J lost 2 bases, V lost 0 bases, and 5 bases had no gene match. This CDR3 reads CASSEARLAGVAYEQYF. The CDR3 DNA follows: TGTGCCAGCAGTGAAGCGCGACTAGCGGGAGTTGCCTACGAGCAGTACTTC.

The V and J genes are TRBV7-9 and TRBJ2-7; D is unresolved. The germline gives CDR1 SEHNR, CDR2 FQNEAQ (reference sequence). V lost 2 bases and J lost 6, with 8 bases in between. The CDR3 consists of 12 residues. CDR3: CASSLWGSEQYF. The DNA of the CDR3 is TGTGCCAGCAGCTTATGGGGATCCGAGCAGTACTTC.

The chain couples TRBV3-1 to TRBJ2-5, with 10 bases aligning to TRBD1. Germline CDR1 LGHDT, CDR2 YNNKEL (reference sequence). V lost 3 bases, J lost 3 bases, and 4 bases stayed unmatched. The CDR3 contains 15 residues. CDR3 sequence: CASSQGQGREETQYF. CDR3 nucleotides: TGTGCCAGCAGCCAGGGACAGGGGAGGGAAGAGACCCAGTACTTC.

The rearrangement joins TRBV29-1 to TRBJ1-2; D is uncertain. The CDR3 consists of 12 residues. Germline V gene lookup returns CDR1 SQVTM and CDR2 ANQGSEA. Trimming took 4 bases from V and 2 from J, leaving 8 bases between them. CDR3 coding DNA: TGCAGCGTTGTGCCGGAGAACTATGGCTACACCTTC. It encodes CSVVPENYGYTF.

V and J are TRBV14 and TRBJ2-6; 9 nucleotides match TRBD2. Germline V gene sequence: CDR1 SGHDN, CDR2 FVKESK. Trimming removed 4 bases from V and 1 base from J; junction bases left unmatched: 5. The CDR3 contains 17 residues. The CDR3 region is CASSLGGRGSGANVLTF. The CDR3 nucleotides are TGTGCCAGCAGCCTCGGCGGGAGGGGTTCTGGGGCCAACGTCCTGACTTTC.

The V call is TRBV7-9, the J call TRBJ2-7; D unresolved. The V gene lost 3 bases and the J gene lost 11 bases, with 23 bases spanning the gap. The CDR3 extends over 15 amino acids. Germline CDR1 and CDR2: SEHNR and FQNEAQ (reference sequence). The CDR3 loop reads CASSFSDGKAPVKYF. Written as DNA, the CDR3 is TGTGCCAGCAGCTTCAGCGATGGAAAGGCACCGGTAAAGTACTTC.

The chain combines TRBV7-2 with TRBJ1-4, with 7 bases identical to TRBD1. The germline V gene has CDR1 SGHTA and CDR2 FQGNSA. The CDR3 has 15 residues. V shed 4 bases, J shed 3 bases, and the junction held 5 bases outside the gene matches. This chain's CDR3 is CASSWGDRANEKLFF. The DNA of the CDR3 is TGTGCCAGCAGCTGGGGGGACAGAGCTAATGAAAAACTGTTTTTT. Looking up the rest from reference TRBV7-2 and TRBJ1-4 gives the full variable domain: GAGVSQSPSNKVTEKGKDVELRCDPISGHTALYWYRQSLGQGLEFLIYFQGNSAPDKSGLPSDRFSAERTGGSVSTLTIQRTQQEDSAVYLCASSWGDRANEKLFFGSGTQLSVL.